The 25 T cell receptor beta chains given below trace back to one sample, sequenced in a study of blood T cells in healthy people across ages. Sample-barcoded 5' priming and a J-beta primer mix drove a second PCR of 7 to 11 cycles. One entry per CDR3 protein results from TCRdb running MiXCR on the 5' RACE reads. Found here are about 640,000 distinct CDR3 sequences, roughly 30% of them singletons; the top ten hold 15% to 19%. The specimen was blood. The receptors were gathered from a woman older than 75 in good health.

This clonotype was seen repeatedly, ten times or more. The genes are TRBV20-1 and TRBJ2-7; TRBD1 agrees at 10 bases. The V and J ends lost 6 bases and 0 bases, in that order; junction bases with no gene match: 5. This CDR3 is 14 amino acids long. Germline V gives CDR1 DFQATT, CDR2 SNEGSKA (reference sequence). The CDR3 loop reads CSAQGQGSSYEQYF. DNA of the CDR3: TGCAGTGCCCAGGGACAGGGGAGCTCCTACGAGCAGTACTTC.

The chain is built from TRBV18 and TRBJ2-7; 8 positions agree with TRBD1. The CDR3 totals 14 residues. Trimming cost V 6 bases and J 3 bases; bases outside gene matches: 7. The V gene's germline CDR1 is KGHSH and CDR2 LQKENI. The CDR3 DNA reads as TGTGCCAGCTCTAGGGGACAGGCGAACTACGAGCAGTACTTC. It encodes CASSRGQANYEQYF.

Concerning this clonotype itself: This could be a read error, since a much larger clone is one nucleotide away. The chain recombines TRBV5-1 with TRBJ2-7; 10 positions match TRBD1. CDR3 size: 17 residues. The trim removed 2 bases at V and 7 bases at J, leaving 15 bases unmatched. Germline V CDR1 and CDR2: SGHRS, YFSETQ. CDR3 region: CASSLFPGQGMYNEQYF. In nucleotides, the CDR3 is TGCGCCAGCAGCTTATTCCCGGGACAGGGGATGTACAATGAGCAGTACTTC.

As concerns this clonotype: Given a much more abundant clone one base away, this may be a read error. J is TRBJ2-7 and V is TRBV6-2 or TRBV6-3, with D possibly TRBD1 on 5 matching bases. In germline, CDR1 is MNHEY, CDR2 SVGEGT. The CDR3 runs to 14 residues. V dropped 0 bases and J dropped 7 bases, with 13 bases sitting between them. The DNA of the CDR3 is TGTGCCAGCAGTTACTCGACTGACAGTAATGAGCAGTACTTC. Its translation is CASSYSTDSNEQYF.

V is TRBV7-2 and J is TRBJ1-1; no clear D. Trimming took 7 bases from V and 4 from J, leaving 16 bases between them. Germline V lookup: CDR1 SGHTA, CDR2 FQGNSA. The CDR3 contains 14 residues. CDR3 nucleotide sequence: TGTGCCAGCACCTTCCGGTGGGGTAGCACTGAAGCTTTCTTT. It encodes CASTFRWGSTEAFF.

The rearrangement joins TRBV20-1 to TRBJ2-7, with TRBD1 matching over 7 bases. There are 15 residues in the CDR3. V gave up 3 bases and J gave up 3 bases; unmatched junction bases: 11. CDR1 is DFQATT and CDR2 is SNEGSKA in the germline V gene (reference sequence). CDR3 loop: CSASLAAGGFYEQYF. CDR3 sequence (DNA): TGCAGTGCTAGTCTGGCGGCAGGGGGTTTCTACGAGCAGTACTTC.

This clonotype was detected many times. CDR3 nucleotide sequence: TGCGCCAGCAGCTTGGAAGGGAAAGGGAGCTATGGCTACACCTTC. Its translation is CASSLEGKGSYGYTF. The chain combines TRBV5-1 with TRBJ1-2; D unclear. The CDR3 consists of 15 residues. The germline V gene encodes CDR1 SGHRS and CDR2 YFSETQ. Trimming removed 0 bases from V and 4 bases from J, with 13 bases in between.

Remarks on this clonotype: One junction end disagrees with the germline gene, perhaps due to a read error. This rearrangement joins TRBV7-3 to TRBJ2-2; 10 nucleotides align to TRBD2. Germline V CDR1 and CDR2: SGHTA, FQGTGA. The CDR3 is made up of 17 amino acids. In DNA, the CDR3 is TGTGCCAGCAGCTCTTTCAGCGGGGGGGCCAGGACCGGGGAGCGGTTTTTT. Its translation: CASSSFSGGARTGERFF.

The chain carries TRBV2 and TRBJ2-1; D is perhaps TRBD1 (6 bases). The CDR3 runs to 15 residues. Germline assignment: CDR1 SNHLY and CDR2 FYNNEI. Trimming took 2 bases from V and 1 from J, leaving 9 bases between them. The CDR3: CASSESRGSYNEQFF. Written as DNA, the CDR3 is TGTGCCAGCAGTGAATCAAGGGGGTCCTACAATGAGCAGTTCTTC. The full variable domain, in which reference TRBV2 and TRBJ2-1 provide the parts outside the CDR3, is EPEVTQTPSHQVTQMGQEVILRCVPISNHLYFYWYRQILGQKVEFLVSFYNNEISEKSEIFDDQFSVERPDGSNFTLKIRSTKLEDSAMYFCASSESRGSYNEQFFGPGTRLTVL.

About this clonotype: At one of its ends the junction is not consistent with the germline gene, which may arise from a read error. V gene TRBV20-1 combines with J gene TRBJ2-1, with a weak D call TRBD2 (6 bases). The CDR3 is 15 residues long. Looked up from germline, CDR1 is DFQATT and CDR2 is SNEGSKA (reference sequence). This chain's CDR3 is CSARALRGSYNERFF. DNA for the CDR3: TGCAGTGCTAGAGCCCTACGGGGGAGCTACAATGAGCGGTTCTTC.

In its sample, this clonotype was seen many times. The chain joins TRBV7-3 to TRBJ2-7; weak D call: TRBD1 (6 bases). CDR1 is SGHTA and CDR2 is FQGTGA in the germline V gene. The CDR3 extends over 14 amino acids. V dropped 5 bases and J dropped 2 bases, with 13 bases sitting between them. The CDR3 spells CASSVTGKAYEQYF. For the CDR3, the DNA is TGTGCCAGCAGCGTCACAGGGAAAGCCTACGAGCAGTACTTC.

This clonotype was detected only a few times. The J gene is TRBJ1-1, the V gene TRBV5-1, with unresolved D. Germline V gene lookup returns CDR1 SGHRS and CDR2 YFSETQ. The V gene lost 4 bases and the J gene lost 5 bases, with 18 bases spanning the gap. The CDR3 has 15 residues. The CDR3 DNA reads as TGCGCCAGCAGCCCCCGGGTGGGCGAGGTTACTGAAGCTTTCTTT. Translation: CASSPRVGEVTEAFF.

This clonotype was recorded only once. A read error may be the cause here, since a much bigger clone is one base away. The chain uses TRBV20-1 and TRBJ2-4; D is perhaps TRBD2 (5 bases). The DNA end favors TRBJ2-7, so the J call may be wrong. This CDR3 comprises 11 residues. Germline CDR1 DFQATT, CDR2 SNEGSKA (reference sequence). The CDR3 DNA reads TGCAGTGCTAGGCGGGTCTACGAGCAGTACTTC. Translation gives CSARRVYEQYF.

This chain joins TRBV20-1 and TRBJ1-1; the D gene is possibly TRBD1 (5 bases). CDR1 DFQATT and CDR2 SNEGSKA come from the germline V gene (reference sequence). V was shortened by 6 bases and J by 5 bases, with 22 bases between the two germline ends. The CDR3 has 15 residues. The CDR3: CSAVTPSLGVTEAFF. In DNA, the CDR3 is TGCAGTGCCGTTACCCCTTCTTTGGGGGTAACTGAAGCTTTCTTT.

As concerns this clonotype: A much larger clone differs by one base, so this may be a read error. This chain links TRBV6-1 with TRBJ2-1; D gene ambiguous. The CDR3 consists of 12 residues. The ends were cut back, 0 bases at V and 10 bases at J, with 7 bases in the middle. Germline V gene sequence: CDR1 MNHNS, CDR2 SASEGT. The CDR3 sequence is CASSEALGEQFF. As DNA, the CDR3 is TGTGCCAGCAGTGAAGCCTTGGGGGAGCAGTTCTTC.

The chain employs TRBV6-5 and TRBJ1-2; no reliable D call. Trimming removed 6 bases at V and 0 bases at J, with 11 bases between. From germline, CDR1 is MNHEY and CDR2 SVGAGI. The CDR3 is made up of 14 amino acids. The CDR3 DNA reads TGTGCCAGCAGCCAGGCGGGAACTAACTATGGCTACACCTTC. Its translation: CASSQAGTNYGYTF.

In this sample, this clonotype turned up many times. The chain recombines TRBV7-2 with TRBJ2-2; tentatively, D is TRBD1 (6 bases). CDR1 is SGHTA, CDR2 FQGNSA, per germline. The CDR3 totals 15 residues. Trimming cost V 3 bases and J 1 base, with 9 bases left between them. CDR3 in amino acids: CASSLKGGNTGELFF. The CDR3 bases are TGTGCCAGCAGCTTGAAAGGGGGGAACACCGGGGAGCTGTTTTTT.

This clonotype occurred many times. The rearrangement uses TRBV6-2 or TRBV6-3 and TRBJ2-3, with 7 bases matching TRBD2. Germline lookup yields CDR1 MNHEY and CDR2 SVGEGT. The CDR3 totals 16 residues. Trimming cost V 7 bases and J 6 bases; bases outside gene matches: 16. CDR3 sequence (DNA): TGTGCCAGCAACCCTCGGCCGGGCGGGGGAAAGGATACGCAGTATTTT. Residues: CASNPRPGGGKDTQYF.

This clonotype was counted at least ten times. The rearrangement uses TRBV3-1 and TRBJ1-6, with 9 bases lining up with TRBD1. Germline loops: CDR1 LGHDT, CDR2 YNNKEL (reference sequence). This CDR3 is built from 15 residues. Losses at the gene ends were 1 base for V and 7 bases for J; bases not matched to a gene: 2. CDR3 protein: CASSQGTGENSPLHF. CDR3 nucleotide sequence: TGTGCCAGCAGCCAAGGGACAGGGGAGAATTCACCCCTCCACTTT.

CDR3 region: CASSQFRAKNIQYF. The DNA for the CDR3 is TGTGCCAGCAGCCAATTTCGGGCCAAAAACATTCAGTACTTC. This sequence joins TRBV3-1 and TRBJ2-4; the D is unclear. The CDR3 spans 14 residues. Germline lookup yields CDR1 LGHDT and CDR2 YNNKEL (reference sequence). V lost 2 bases to trimming and J lost 1 base, with 6 bases between them.

This clonotype appeared many times. The V call is TRBV12-3 or TRBV12-4, the J call TRBJ1-2, with D tentatively TRBD1 (6 bases). The CDR3 sequence is 14 residues long. The germline V and J ends were trimmed by 6 bases and 4 bases, with 15 bases remaining between them. This CDR3 is CASRENRQAYGYTF. CDR3 DNA: TGTGCCAGCAGAGAGAACCGACAGGCCTATGGCTACACCTTC.

This clonotype was recorded many times. The chain has TRBV20-1 and TRBJ2-3, with 10 bases that match TRBD2. V was clipped by 3 bases and J by 1 base; unmatched bases: 13. The CDR3 sequence is 18 residues long. Germline V gives CDR1 DFQATT, CDR2 SNEGSKA (reference sequence). The CDR3 is CSARMGLALTLGTDTQYF. The CDR3 nucleotides read TGCAGTGCTAGGATGGGACTAGCGCTTACGTTGGGCACAGATACGCAGTATTTT.

This clonotype showed up many times. The V gene is TRBV7-9, the J gene TRBJ2-3; D uncertain. Germline CDR1 is SEHNR and CDR2 is FQNEAQ (reference sequence). The CDR3 is made up of 12 amino acids. V was cut by 4 bases and J by 3 bases, with 5 bases left in between. The CDR3 reads CASSSETDTQYF. As DNA, the CDR3 is TGTGCCAGCAGCTCAGAGACAGATACGCAGTATTTT.

In this sample, this clonotype turned up a few times. The chain couples TRBV5-6 to TRBJ1-4, with a weak D call TRBD1 (5 bases). The CDR3 is 14 residues long. CDR1 is SGHDT, CDR2 YYEEEE, per germline. The V and J ends lost 3 bases and 4 bases respectively, with 10 bases between them. CDR3 coding DNA: TGTGCCAGCAGCTCTGACAGTAGTAATGAAAAACTGTTTTTT. Translating gives CASSSDSSNEKLFF. The full variable domain, in which reference TRBV5-6 and TRBJ1-4 provide the parts outside the CDR3, is DAGVTQSPTHLIKTRGQQVTLRCSPKSGHDTVSWYQQALGQGPQFIFQYYEEEERQRGNFPDRFSGHQFPNYSSELNVNALLLGDSALYLCASSSDSSNEKLFFGSGTQLSVL.

This clonotype has just a few counts. The chain links TRBV15 to TRBJ1-5; unclear D gene. The CDR3 has 15 residues. Trimming removed 1 base at V and 2 bases at J, with 9 bases between. CDR1 and CDR2 from the germline V gene are LNHNV and YYDKDF (reference sequence). Here the CDR3 reads CATSRGESGNQPQHF. The CDR3 DNA reads TGTGCCACCAGCAGAGGTGAGTCGGGCAATCAGCCCCAGCATTTT. Full variable domain (remainder filled in from reference TRBV15 and TRBJ1-5): DAMVIQNPRYQVTQFGKPVTLSCSQTLNHNVMYWYQQKSSQAPKLLFHYYDKDFNNEADTPDNFQSRRPNTSFCFLDIRSPGLGDTAMYLCATSRGESGNQPQHFGDGTRLSIL.